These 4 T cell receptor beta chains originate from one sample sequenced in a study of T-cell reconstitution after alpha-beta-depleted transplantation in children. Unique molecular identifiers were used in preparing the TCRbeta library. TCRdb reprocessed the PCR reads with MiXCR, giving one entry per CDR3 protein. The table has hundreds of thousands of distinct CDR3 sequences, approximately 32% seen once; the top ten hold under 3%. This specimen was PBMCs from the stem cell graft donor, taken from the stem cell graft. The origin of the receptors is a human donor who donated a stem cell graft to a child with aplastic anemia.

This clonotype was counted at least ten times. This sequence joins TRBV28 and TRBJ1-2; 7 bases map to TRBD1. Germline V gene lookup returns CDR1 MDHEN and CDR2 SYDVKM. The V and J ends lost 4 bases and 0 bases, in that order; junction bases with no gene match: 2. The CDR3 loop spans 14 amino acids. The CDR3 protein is CASSWTGPNYGYTF. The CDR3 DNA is TGTGCCAGCAGTTGGACAGGACCTAACTATGGCTACACCTTC.

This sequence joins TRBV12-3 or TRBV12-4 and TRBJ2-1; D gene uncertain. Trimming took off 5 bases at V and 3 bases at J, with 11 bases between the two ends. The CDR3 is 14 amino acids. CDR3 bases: TGTGCCAGCAGTAGGGTGAGAGGCTACAATGAGCAGTTCTTC. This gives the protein CASSRVRGYNEQFF.

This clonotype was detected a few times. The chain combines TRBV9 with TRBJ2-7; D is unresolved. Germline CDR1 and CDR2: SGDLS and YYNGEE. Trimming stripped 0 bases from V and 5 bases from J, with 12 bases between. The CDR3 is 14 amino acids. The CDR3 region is CASSVGEESDEQYF. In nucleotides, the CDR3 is TGTGCCAGCAGCGTAGGTGAGGAGAGCGACGAGCAGTACTTC.

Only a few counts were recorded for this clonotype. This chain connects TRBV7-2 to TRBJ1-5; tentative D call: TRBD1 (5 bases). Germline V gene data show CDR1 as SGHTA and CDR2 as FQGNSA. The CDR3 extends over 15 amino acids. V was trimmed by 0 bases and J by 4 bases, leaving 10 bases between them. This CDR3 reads CASSLAGGANQPQHF. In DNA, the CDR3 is TGTGCCAGCAGCTTAGCGGGCGGGGCAAATCAGCCCCAGCATTTT.